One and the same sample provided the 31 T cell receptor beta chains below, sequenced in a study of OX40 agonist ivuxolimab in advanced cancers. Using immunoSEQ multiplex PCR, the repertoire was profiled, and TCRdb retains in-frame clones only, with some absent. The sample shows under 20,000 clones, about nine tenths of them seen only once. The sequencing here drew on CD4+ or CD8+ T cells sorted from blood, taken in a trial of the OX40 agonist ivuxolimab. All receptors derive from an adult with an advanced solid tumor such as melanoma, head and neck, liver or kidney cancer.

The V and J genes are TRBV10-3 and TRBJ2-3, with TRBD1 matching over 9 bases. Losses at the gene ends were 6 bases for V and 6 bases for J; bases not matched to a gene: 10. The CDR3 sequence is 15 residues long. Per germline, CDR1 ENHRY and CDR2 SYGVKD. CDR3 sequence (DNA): TGTGCCATCAGAGGGGGACAGGGAACGTGGGATACGCAGTATTTT. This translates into CAIRGGQGTWDTQYF.

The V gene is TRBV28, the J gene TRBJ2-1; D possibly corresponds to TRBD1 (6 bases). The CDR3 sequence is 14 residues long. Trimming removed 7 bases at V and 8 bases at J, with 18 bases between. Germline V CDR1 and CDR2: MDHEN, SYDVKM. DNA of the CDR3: TGTGCCAGCAAACTCGGGGACACAGAAGATGAGCAGTTCTTC. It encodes CASKLGDTEDEQFF. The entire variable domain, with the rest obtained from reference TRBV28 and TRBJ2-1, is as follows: DVKVTQSSRYLVKRTGEKVFLECVQDMDHENMFWYRQDPGLGLRLIYFSYDVKMKEKGDIPEGYSVSREKKERFSLILESASTNQTSMYLCASKLGDTEDEQFFGPGTRLTVL.

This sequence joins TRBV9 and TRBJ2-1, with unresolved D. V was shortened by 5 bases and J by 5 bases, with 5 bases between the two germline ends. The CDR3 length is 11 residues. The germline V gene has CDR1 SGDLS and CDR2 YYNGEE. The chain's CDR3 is CASSGDNEQFF. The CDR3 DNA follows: TGTGCCAGCAGTGGAGACAATGAGCAGTTCTTC. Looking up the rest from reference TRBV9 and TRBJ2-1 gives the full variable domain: DSGVTQTPKHLITATGQRVTLRCSPRSGDLSVYWYQQSLDQGLQFLIQYYNGEERAKGNILERFSAQQFPDLHSELNLSSLELGDSALYFCASSGDNEQFFGPGTRLTVL.

CDR3 nucleotides: TGTGCCAGCAGTTTTTCCGTCGGGTCGTCCTACAATGAGCAGTTCTTC. Translating it yields CASSFSVGSSYNEQFF. The chain uses TRBV27 and TRBJ2-1; D is unresolved. Trimming cost V 3 bases and J 1 base, with 13 bases left between them. CDR1 MNHEY and CDR2 SMNVEV come from the germline V gene (reference sequence). The CDR3 length is 16 residues.

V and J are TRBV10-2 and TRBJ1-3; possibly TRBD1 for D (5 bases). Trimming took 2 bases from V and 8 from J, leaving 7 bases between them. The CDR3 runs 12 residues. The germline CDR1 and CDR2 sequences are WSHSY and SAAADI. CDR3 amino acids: CASSERGDTIYF. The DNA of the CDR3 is TGCGCCAGCAGTGAGCGGGGCGACACCATATATTTT.

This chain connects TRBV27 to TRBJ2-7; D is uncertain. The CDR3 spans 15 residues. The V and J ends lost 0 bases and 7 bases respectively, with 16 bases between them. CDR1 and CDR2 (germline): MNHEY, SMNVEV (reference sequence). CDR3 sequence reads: CASSLSMGGSREQYF. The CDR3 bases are TGTGCCAGCAGTTTATCGATGGGTGGTTCCAGAGAGCAGTACTTC.

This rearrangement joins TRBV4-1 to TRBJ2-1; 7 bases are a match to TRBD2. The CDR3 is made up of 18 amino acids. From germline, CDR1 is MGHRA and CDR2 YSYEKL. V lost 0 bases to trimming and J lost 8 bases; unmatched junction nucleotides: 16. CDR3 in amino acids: CASSQDGPAGRQLDEQFF. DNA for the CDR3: TGCGCCAGCAGCCAAGATGGCCCAGCGGGAAGACAACTTGATGAGCAGTTCTTC.

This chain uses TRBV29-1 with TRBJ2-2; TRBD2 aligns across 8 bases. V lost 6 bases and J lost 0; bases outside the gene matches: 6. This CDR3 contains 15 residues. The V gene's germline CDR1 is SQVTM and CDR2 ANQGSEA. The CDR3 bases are TGCAGCGTCGAAAGCGGGGGCGCGAACACCGGGGAGCTGTTTTTT. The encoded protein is CSVESGGANTGELFF.

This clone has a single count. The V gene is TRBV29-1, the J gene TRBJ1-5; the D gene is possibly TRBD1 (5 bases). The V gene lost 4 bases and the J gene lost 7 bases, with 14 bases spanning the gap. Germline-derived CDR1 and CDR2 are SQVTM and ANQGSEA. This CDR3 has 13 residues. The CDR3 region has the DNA TGCAGCGTTGTGCTCCAGGGTGGCCAGCCCCAGCATTTT. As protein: CSVVLQGGQPQHF.

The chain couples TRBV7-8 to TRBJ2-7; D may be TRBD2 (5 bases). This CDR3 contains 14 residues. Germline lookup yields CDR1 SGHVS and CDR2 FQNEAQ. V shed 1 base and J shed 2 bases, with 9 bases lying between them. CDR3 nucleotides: TGTGCCAGCAGCTTAGAGGGAGTACCCTACGAGCAGTACTTC. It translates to CASSLEGVPYEQYF.

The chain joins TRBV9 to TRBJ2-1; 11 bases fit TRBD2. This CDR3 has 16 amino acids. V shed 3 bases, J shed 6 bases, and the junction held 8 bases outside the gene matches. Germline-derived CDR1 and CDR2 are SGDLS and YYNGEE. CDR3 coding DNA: TGTGCCAGCAGCGCACAACTAGCGGGAGTCTTCAATGAGCAGTTCTTC. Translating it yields CASSAQLAGVFNEQFF.

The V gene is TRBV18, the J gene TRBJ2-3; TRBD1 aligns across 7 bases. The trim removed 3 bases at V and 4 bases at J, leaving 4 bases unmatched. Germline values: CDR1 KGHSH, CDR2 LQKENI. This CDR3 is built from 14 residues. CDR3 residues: CASSPDRDPDTQYF. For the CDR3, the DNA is TGTGCCAGCTCACCCGACAGGGATCCAGATACGCAGTATTTT.

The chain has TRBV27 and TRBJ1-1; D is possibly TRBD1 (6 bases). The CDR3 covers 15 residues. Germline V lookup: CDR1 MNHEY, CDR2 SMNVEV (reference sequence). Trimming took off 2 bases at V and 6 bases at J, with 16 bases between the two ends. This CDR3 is CASSLGVGASPEAFF. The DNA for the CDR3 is TGTGCCAGCAGTTTAGGGGTGGGGGCCAGCCCTGAAGCTTTCTTT.

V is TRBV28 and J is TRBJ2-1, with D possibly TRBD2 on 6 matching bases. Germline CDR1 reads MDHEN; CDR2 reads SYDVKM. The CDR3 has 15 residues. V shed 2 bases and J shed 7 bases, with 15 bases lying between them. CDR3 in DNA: TGTGCCAGCAGTTTACCACGGGAGCAAGGGAATGAGCAGTTCTTC. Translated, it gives CASSLPREQGNEQFF.

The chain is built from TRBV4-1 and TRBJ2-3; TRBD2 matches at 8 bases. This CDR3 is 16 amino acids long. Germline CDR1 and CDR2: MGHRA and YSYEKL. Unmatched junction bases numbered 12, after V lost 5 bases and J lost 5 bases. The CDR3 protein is CASSSLGAGDLDTQYF. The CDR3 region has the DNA TGCGCCAGCAGCTCCCTCGGAGCGGGAGATTTAGATACGCAGTATTTT.

The chain's CDR3 is CASSPTSPGELFF. CDR3 sequence (DNA): TGTGCCAGTAGTCCTACTAGTCCCGGGGAGCTGTTTTTT. V is TRBV19 and J is TRBJ2-2; TRBD2 might be the D (5 bases). Deletions cut 5 bases from V and 6 bases from J, with 10 bases between. The CDR3 length is 13 residues. Germline V gene data show CDR1 as LNHDA and CDR2 as SQIVND (reference sequence). The whole variable domain, filled in from reference TRBV19 and TRBJ2-2, reads DGGITQSPKYLFRKEGQNVTLSCEQNLNHDAMYWYRQDPGQGLRLIYYSQIVNDFQKGDIAEGYSVSREKKESFPLTVTSAQKNPTAFYLCASSPTSPGELFFGEGSRLTVL.

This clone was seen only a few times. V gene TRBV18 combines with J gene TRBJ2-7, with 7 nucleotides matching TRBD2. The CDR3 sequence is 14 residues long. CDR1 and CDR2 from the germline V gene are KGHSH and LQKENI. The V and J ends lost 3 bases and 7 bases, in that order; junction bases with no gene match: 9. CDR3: CASSPGLGIGEQYF. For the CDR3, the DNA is TGTGCCAGCTCACCCGGACTAGGCATTGGAGAGCAGTACTTC.

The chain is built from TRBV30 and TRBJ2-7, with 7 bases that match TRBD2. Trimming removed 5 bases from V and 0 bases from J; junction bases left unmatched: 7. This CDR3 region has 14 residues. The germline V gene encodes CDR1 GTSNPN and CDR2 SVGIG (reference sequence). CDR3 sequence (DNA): TGTGCCTGGGGGGGGGAGCCCAGCTCCTACGAGCAGTACTTC. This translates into CAWGGEPSSYEQYF.

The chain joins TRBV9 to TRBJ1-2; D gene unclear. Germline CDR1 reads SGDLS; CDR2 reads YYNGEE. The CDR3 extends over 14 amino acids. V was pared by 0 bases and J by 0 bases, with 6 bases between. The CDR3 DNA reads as TGTGCCAGCAGCGTAGTGGACGCTAACTATGGCTACACCTTC. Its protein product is CASSVVDANYGYTF.

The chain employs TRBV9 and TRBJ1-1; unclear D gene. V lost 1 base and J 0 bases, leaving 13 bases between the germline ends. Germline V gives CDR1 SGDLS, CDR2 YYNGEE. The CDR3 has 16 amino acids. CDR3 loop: CASSVPLDGLNTEAFF. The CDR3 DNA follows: TGTGCCAGCAGCGTACCTTTGGACGGATTGAACACTGAAGCTTTCTTT.

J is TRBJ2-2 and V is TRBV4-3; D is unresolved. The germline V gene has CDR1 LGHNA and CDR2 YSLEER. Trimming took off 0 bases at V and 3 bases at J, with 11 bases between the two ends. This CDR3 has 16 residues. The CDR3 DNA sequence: TGCGCCAGCAGCCAAGAACCCCGAGCAGACACCGGGGAGCTGTTTTTT. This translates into CASSQEPRADTGELFF.

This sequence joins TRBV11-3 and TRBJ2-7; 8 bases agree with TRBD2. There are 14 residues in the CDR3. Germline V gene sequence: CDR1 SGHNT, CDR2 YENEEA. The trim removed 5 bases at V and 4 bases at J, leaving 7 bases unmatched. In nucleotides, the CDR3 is TGTGCCAGCAGCCCCGGGACTAGTGAATACGAGCAGTACTTC. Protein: CASSPGTSEYEQYF.

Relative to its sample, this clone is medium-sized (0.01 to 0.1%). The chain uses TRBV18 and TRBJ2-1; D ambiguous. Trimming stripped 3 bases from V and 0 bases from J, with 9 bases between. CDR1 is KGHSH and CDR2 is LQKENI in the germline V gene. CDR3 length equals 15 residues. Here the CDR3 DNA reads TGTGCCAGCTCACCCGACATAAACTCCTACAATGAGCAGTTCTTC. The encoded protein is CASSPDINSYNEQFF.

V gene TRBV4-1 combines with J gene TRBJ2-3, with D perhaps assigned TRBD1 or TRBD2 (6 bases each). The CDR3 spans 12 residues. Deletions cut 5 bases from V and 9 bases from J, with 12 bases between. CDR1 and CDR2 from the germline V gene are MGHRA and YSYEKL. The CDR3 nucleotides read TGCGCCAGCAGCAGGAAGGGGGGAACGCAGTATTTT. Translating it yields CASSRKGGTQYF.

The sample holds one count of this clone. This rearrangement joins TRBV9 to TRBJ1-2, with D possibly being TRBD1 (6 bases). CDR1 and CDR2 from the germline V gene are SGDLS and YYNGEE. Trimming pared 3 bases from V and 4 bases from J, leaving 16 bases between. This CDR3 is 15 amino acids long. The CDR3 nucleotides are TGTGCCAGCAGCGAAATACAGGGTGGTGGCTATGGCTACACCTTC. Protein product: CASSEIQGGGYGYTF.

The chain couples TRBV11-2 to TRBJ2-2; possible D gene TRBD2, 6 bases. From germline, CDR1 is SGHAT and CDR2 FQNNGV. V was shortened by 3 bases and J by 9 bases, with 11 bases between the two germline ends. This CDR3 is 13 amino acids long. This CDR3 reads CASSLGLGRELFF. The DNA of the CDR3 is TGTGCCAGCAGCTTGGGACTCGGGCGGGAGCTGTTTTTT.

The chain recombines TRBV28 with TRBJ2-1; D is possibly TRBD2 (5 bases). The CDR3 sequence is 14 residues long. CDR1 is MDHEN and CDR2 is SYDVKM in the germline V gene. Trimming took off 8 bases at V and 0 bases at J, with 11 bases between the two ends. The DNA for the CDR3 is TGTGCCAGCGGACTTCTTAGCTCCTACAATGAGCAGTTCTTC. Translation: CASGLLSSYNEQFF.

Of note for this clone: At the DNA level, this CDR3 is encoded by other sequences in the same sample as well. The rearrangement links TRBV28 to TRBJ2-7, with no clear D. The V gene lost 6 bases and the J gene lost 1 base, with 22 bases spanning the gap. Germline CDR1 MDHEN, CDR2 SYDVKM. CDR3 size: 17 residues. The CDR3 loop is CASRSGRGTDPSYEQYF. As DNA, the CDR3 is TGTGCCAGCAGGTCGGGTCGCGGAACCGACCCATCCTACGAGCAGTACTTC.

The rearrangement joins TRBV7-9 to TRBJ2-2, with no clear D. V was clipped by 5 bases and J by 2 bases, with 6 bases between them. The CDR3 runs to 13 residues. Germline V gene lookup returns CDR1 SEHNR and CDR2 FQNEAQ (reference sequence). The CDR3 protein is CASSRTNTGELFF. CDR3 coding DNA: TGTGCCAGCAGCCGAACTAACACCGGGGAGCTGTTTTTT.

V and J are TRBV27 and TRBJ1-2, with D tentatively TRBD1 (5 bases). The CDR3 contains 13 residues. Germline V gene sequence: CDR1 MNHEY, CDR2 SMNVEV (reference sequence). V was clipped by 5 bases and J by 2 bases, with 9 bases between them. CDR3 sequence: CASSLQGNYGYTF. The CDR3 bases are TGTGCCAGCAGTCTTCAGGGAAACTATGGCTACACCTTC.

This CDR3 reads CASSPTSGTGELFF. The CDR3 DNA reads as TGCGCCAGCAGCCCGACTAGCGGTACCGGGGAGCTGTTTTTT. The chain has TRBV4-1 and TRBJ2-2; TRBD2 matches at 9 bases. The CDR3 runs 14 residues. With 4 bases clipped from V and 5 bases from J, the junction kept 2 bases outside the gene matches. Germline loops: CDR1 MGHRA, CDR2 YSYEKL.